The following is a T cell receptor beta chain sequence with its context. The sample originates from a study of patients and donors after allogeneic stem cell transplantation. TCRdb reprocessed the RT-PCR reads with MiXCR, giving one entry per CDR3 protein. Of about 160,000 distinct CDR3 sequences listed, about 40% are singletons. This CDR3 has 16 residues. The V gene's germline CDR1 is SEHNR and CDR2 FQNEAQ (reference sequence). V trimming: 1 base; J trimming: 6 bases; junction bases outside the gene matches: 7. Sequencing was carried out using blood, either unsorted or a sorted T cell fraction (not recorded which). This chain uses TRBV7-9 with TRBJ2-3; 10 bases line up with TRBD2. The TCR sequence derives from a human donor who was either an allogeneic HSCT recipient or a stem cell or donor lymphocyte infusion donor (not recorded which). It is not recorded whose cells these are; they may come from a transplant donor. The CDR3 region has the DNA TGTGCCAGCAGCTTAGACAGCGGGGGGGCATCCGATACGCAGTATTTT. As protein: CASSLDSGGASDTQYF.